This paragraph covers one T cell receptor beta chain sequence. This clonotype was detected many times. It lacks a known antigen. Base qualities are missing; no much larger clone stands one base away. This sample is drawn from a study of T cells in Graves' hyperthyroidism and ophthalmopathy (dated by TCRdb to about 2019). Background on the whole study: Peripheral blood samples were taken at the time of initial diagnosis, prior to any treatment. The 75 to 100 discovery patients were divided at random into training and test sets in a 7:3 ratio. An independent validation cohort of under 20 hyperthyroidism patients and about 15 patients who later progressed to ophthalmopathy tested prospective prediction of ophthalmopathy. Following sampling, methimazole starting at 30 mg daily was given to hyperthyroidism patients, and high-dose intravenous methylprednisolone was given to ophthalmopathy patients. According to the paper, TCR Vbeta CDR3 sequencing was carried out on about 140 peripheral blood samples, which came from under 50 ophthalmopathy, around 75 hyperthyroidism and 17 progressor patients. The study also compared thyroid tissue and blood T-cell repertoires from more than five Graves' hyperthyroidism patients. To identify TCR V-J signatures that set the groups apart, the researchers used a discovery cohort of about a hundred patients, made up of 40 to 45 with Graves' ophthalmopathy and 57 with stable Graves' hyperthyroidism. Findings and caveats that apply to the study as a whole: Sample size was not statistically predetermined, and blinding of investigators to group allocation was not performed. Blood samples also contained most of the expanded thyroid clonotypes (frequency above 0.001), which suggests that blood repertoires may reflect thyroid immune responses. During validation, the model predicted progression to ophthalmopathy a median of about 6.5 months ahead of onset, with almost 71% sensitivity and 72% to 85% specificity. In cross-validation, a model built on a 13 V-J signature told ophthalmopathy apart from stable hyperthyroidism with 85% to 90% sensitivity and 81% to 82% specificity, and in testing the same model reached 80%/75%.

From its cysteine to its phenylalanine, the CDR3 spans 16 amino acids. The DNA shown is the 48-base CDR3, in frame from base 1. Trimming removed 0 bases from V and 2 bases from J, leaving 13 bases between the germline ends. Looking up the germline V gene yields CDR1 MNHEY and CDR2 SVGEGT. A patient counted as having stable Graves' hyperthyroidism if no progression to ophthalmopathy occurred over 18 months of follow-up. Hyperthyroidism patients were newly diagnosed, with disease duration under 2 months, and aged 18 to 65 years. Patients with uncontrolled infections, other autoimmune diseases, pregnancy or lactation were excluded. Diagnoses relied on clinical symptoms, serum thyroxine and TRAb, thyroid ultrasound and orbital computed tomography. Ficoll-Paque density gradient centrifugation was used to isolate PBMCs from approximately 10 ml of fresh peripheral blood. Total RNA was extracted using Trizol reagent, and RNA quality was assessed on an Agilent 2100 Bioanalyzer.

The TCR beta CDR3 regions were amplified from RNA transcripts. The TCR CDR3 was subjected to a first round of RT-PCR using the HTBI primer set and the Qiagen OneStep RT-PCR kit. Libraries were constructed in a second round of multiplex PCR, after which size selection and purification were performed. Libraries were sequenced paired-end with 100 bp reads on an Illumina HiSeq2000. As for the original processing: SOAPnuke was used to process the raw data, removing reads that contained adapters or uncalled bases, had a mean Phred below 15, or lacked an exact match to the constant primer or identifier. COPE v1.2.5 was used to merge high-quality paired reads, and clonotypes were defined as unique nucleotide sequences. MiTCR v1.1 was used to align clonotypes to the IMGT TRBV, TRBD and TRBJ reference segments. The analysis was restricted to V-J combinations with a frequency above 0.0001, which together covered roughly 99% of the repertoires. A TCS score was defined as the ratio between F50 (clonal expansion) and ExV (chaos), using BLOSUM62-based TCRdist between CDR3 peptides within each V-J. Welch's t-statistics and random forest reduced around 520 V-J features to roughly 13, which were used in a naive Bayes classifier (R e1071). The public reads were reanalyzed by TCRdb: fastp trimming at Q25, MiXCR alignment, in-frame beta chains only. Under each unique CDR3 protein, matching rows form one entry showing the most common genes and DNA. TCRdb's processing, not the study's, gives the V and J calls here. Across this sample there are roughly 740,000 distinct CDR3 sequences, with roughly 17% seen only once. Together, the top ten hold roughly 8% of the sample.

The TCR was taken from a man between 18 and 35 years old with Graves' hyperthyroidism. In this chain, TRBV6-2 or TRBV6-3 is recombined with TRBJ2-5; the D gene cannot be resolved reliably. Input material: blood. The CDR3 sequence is CASSYSGLTPQETQYF. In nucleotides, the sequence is TGTGCCAGCAGTTACTCTGGGCTTACCCCGCAAGAGACCCAGTACTTC.